One sample yielded the 4 T cell receptor beta chains listed below, sequenced in a study of shared clonotypes between healthy human individuals. The method was immunoSEQ multiplex PCR; TCRdb's version includes in-frame clones alone and lacks a portion of them. The data hold a few million clones, with nearly 97% observed a single time. Material: naive CD4+ T cells sorted from blood. Subset defined: CD45RA+ positively selected. The receptors here all came from a man aged 18 to 30 in good health.

The rearrangement links TRBV11-2 to TRBJ2-6; possibly TRBD1 for D (5 bases). V was clipped by 3 bases and J by 1 base, with 10 bases between them. The CDR3 is made up of 16 amino acids. The germline gives CDR1 SGHAT, CDR2 FQNNGV. In nucleotides, the CDR3 is TGTGCCAGCAGCTTTACCCGACAGTCTGGGGCCAACGTCCTGACTTTC. Its protein is CASSFTRQSGANVLTF.

The rearrangement joins TRBV15 to TRBJ1-1; 7 positions match TRBD1. Germline CDR1 LNHNV, CDR2 YYDKDF (reference sequence). V lost 1 base, J lost 11 bases, and 10 bases stayed unmatched. The CDR3 totals 14 residues. The CDR3 sequence is CATSRALGQSPAFF. CDR3 nucleotides: TGTGCCACCAGCAGAGCCTTGGGACAGAGTCCGGCTTTCTTT. Based on the CDR3 plus reference TRBV15 and TRBJ1-1, the full variable domain is DAMVIQNPRYQVTQFGKPVTLSCSQTLNHNVMYWYQQKSSQAPKLLFHYYDKDFNNEADTPDNFQSRRPNTSFCFLDIRSPGLGDTAMYLCATSRALGQSPAFFGQGTRLTVV.

The V call is TRBV18, the J call TRBJ2-3; possibly TRBD1 for D (6 bases). The germline gives CDR1 KGHSH, CDR2 LQKENI. Trimming removed 6 bases at V and 3 bases at J, with 13 bases between. CDR3 length: 14 amino acids. CDR3 amino acids: CASSLQGVTDTQYF. Here the CDR3 DNA reads TGTGCCAGCTCGCTACAGGGAGTTACAGATACGCAGTATTTT.

This clone appeared a few times. Additional DNA sequences in this sample encode the identical CDR3. The chain combines TRBV5-1 with TRBJ1-5; no reliable D call. CDR1 and CDR2 from the germline V gene are SGHRS and YFSETQ. Between the trimmed V and J ends, which lost 0 bases and 0 bases, there was a span of 4 bases. CDR3 size: 14 residues. The CDR3 nucleotides read TGCGCCAGCAGCTTGGATGGTAGCAATCAGCCCCAGCATTTT. It yields the protein CASSLDGSNQPQHF.